Listed here are 22 T cell receptor beta chains from one sample, sequenced in a study of blood T cell repertoires in COVID-19. Using immunoSEQ multiplex PCR, the repertoire was profiled, and TCRdb retains in-frame clones only, with some absent. Of roughly 150,000 clones listed, 80% to 90% are singletons. The sequenced sample consisted of peripheral blood. Source of these receptors: a man aged 55 to 70 with acute or convalescent COVID-19.

CDR3 sequence reads: CASSLYSGTGDGYTF. DNA for the CDR3: TGTGCCAGTAGTCTATACTCCGGGACAGGGGATGGCTACACCTTC. This rearrangement joins TRBV19 to TRBJ1-2; 10 bases are a match to TRBD1. Germline CDR1 reads LNHDA; CDR2 reads SQIVND (reference sequence). This CDR3 has 15 residues. The J segment lost 6 bases and the V segment lost 5 bases, leaving 9 bases of the junction unmatched.

V usage is TRBV15 and J usage is TRBJ1-3; 7 bases align to TRBD1. The germline gives CDR1 LNHNV, CDR2 YYDKDF (reference sequence). This CDR3 is built from 19 residues. J was trimmed by 0 bases and V by 3 bases; bases with no gene match: 14. The CDR3 DNA is TGTGCCACCAGCAGCCTCTTTTCTGGGAAGGGGGCCTCTGGAAACACCATATATTTT. This codes for CATSSLFSGKGASGNTIYF.

This clone occurred once. The gene calls are TRBV5-6 and TRBJ1-1; unclear D gene. V was cut by 1 base and J by 0 bases, with 4 bases left in between. This CDR3 spans 13 amino acids. Germline V gene data show CDR1 as SGHDT and CDR2 as YYEEEE. The DNA of the CDR3 is TGTGCCAGCAGCTTGCTTGTGAACACTGAAGCTTTCTTT. As protein: CASSLLVNTEAFF.

The chain uses TRBV19 and TRBJ1-5; D not certain. V dropped 5 bases and J dropped 1 base, with 15 bases sitting between them. This CDR3 has 16 amino acids. Per germline, CDR1 LNHDA and CDR2 SQIVND (reference sequence). The chain's CDR3 is CASSSGLRGSNQPQHF. CDR3 nucleotide sequence: TGTGCCAGTAGTTCCGGCCTCCGGGGAAGCAATCAGCCCCAGCATTTT.

The V call is TRBV2, the J call TRBJ2-2; D is unresolved. Germline values: CDR1 SNHLY, CDR2 FYNNEI. Trimming removed 2 bases from V and 0 bases from J, with 10 bases in between. This CDR3 is 16 amino acids long. CDR3 residues: CASSETRPANTGELFF. CDR3 nucleotide sequence: TGTGCCAGCAGTGAAACCAGGCCGGCGAACACCGGGGAGCTGTTTTTT.

This rearrangement joins TRBV12-3 or TRBV12-4 to TRBJ2-3; tentative D call: TRBD2 (5 bases). The CDR3 loop spans 13 amino acids. The ends were cut back, 8 bases at V and 5 bases at J, with 14 bases in the middle. The CDR3 reads CASATGREDTQYF. For the CDR3, the DNA is TGTGCCAGCGCCACGGGCCGGGAAGATACGCAGTATTTT.

This clone was seen just once. CDR3: CASTRGPQDYYNEQFF. CDR3 coding DNA: TGTGCCAGCACCCGAGGCCCCCAAGATTACTACAATGAGCAGTTCTTC. The gene calls are TRBV11-2 and TRBJ2-1; D is unresolved. Germline V gene sequence: CDR1 SGHAT, CDR2 FQNNGV. The length of the CDR3 is 16 residues. V was pared by 7 bases and J by 3 bases, with 19 bases between.

The V gene is TRBV2, the J gene TRBJ2-7; D is possibly TRBD2 (6 bases). Germline lookup yields CDR1 SNHLY and CDR2 FYNNEI. The CDR3 loop spans 15 amino acids. Deletions cut 7 bases from V and 3 bases from J, with 19 bases between. This CDR3 reads CASIYNWGLNYEQYF. The CDR3 DNA reads TGTGCCAGCATTTATAACTGGGGACTTAACTACGAGCAGTACTTC.

This chain uses TRBV11-2 with TRBJ2-1; TRBD1 matches 12 bases. Per the germline V gene, CDR1 is SGHAT and CDR2 is FQNNGV. This CDR3 is built from 19 residues. Germline trimming cut 4 bases from V and 0 bases from J; bases unmatched to any gene: 10. CDR3 sequence: CASSSRGQGAINSYNEQFF. CDR3 nucleotide sequence: TGTGCCAGCAGCTCTCGGGGACAGGGGGCAATAAACTCCTACAATGAGCAGTTCTTC.

This rearrangement joins TRBV27 to TRBJ1-5; weak D call: TRBD1 (5 bases). V was trimmed by 2 bases and J by 7 bases, leaving 12 bases between them. The CDR3 loop spans 14 amino acids. Germline CDR1 and CDR2: MNHEY and SMNVEV (reference sequence). The chain's CDR3 is CASSLAAGRQPQHF. The CDR3 DNA follows: TGTGCCAGCAGTTTAGCCGCAGGGAGGCAGCCCCAGCATTTT.

This chain uses TRBV6-2 or TRBV6-3 with TRBJ2-7; D is possibly TRBD1 (6 bases). Germline-derived CDR1 and CDR2 are MNHEY and SVGEGT. V lost 4 bases and J lost 7, with 20 bases in between. The CDR3 contains 15 residues. The CDR3 here is CASSFRGLQGWEQYF. CDR3 DNA sequence: TGTGCCAGCAGTTTCCGTGGGCTACAGGGCTGGGAGCAGTACTTC.

The V call is TRBV2, the J call TRBJ2-1; D perhaps matches TRBD2 (7 bases). Trimming stripped 7 bases from V and 1 base from J, with 17 bases between. Germline V gene sequence: CDR1 SNHLY, CDR2 FYNNEI. The CDR3 is made up of 16 amino acids. The DNA of the CDR3 is TGTGCCAGCACTAAAAATGGGGGGGCATCCTACAATGAGCAGTTCTTC. Translated: CASTKNGGASYNEQFF.

The V and J genes are TRBV18 and TRBJ1-2, with D possibly TRBD1 on 6 matching bases. The CDR3 is 15 residues long. The germline V and J ends were trimmed by 4 bases and 3 bases, with 15 bases remaining between them. Germline CDR1 is KGHSH and CDR2 is LQKENI. CDR3 protein: CASSLPGGRDYGYTF. CDR3 sequence (DNA): TGTGCCAGCTCACTACCCGGGGGGCGCGACTATGGCTACACCTTC.

The chain employs TRBV7-8 and TRBJ1-6, with D possibly TRBD1 on 6 matching bases. CDR1 and CDR2 from the germline V gene are SGHVS and FQNEAQ. The CDR3 spans 15 residues. The V gene lost 5 bases and the J gene lost 3 bases, with 11 bases spanning the gap. The CDR3, as DNA: TGTGCCAGCAGCACCAGGGGTTTCTATAATTCACCCCTCCACTTT. Translating it yields CASSTRGFYNSPLHF.

For the CDR3, the DNA is TGCAGCGTTGTTCTCCGAGATGGGGCCAACGTCCTGACTTTC. This translates into CSVVLRDGANVLTF. The rearrangement uses TRBV29-1 and TRBJ2-6; unclear D gene. The CDR3 is 14 amino acids. The V end lost 4 bases, the J end lost 3 bases, and 10 bases lay between the germline ends. Germline CDR1 and CDR2: SQVTM and ANQGSEA.

The rearrangement uses TRBV7-8 and TRBJ1-6; unclear D gene. The CDR3 spans 15 residues. V lost 6 bases, J lost 7 bases, and 16 bases lay in between. The germline V gene has CDR1 SGHVS and CDR2 FQNEAQ. CDR3 protein: CASRQSRGRNSPLHF. CDR3 sequence (DNA): TGTGCCAGCAGGCAAAGCCGGGGTAGGAATTCACCCCTCCACTTT.

The V and J genes are TRBV30 and TRBJ1-5; 7 bases match TRBD1. Per germline, CDR1 GTSNPN and CDR2 SVGIG (reference sequence). This CDR3 is built from 15 residues. Trimming at V came to 3 bases and at J to 1 base, leaving 6 bases not matched to a gene. In nucleotides, the CDR3 is TGTGCCTGGAGCTTAAAACAGGGGAGCAATCAGCCCCAGCATTTT. This gives the protein CAWSLKQGSNQPQHF.

This clone was found a few times. The rearrangement uses TRBV5-1 and TRBJ1-1; possible D gene TRBD1, 6 bases. The CDR3 spans 14 residues. Germline V CDR1 and CDR2: SGHRS, YFSETQ. Trimming stripped 4 bases from V and 4 bases from J, with 14 bases between. In DNA, the CDR3 is TGCGCCAGCAGCCCCGGGACAAGTGGCACTGAAGCTTTCTTT. It yields the protein CASSPGTSGTEAFF.

The rearrangement uses TRBV4-1 and TRBJ2-2; 8 nucleotides agree with TRBD2. J lost 6 bases, V lost 0 bases, and 9 bases had no gene match. This CDR3 region has 17 residues. The germline V gene has CDR1 MGHRA and CDR2 YSYEKL. The CDR3 coding sequence is TGCGCCAGCAGCCAAGATGGCCGGGGGGGCCCTTCCGGGGAGCTGTTTTTT. Protein: CASSQDGRGGPSGELFF.

The chain uses TRBV5-1 and TRBJ2-2; 8 nucleotides agree with TRBD1. The ends lost 0 bases at V and 1 base at J; junction bases unmatched: 2. The CDR3 is made up of 16 amino acids. In germline, CDR1 is SGHRS, CDR2 YFSETQ. This chain's CDR3 is CASSLGDRKNTGELFF. DNA for the CDR3: TGCGCCAGCAGCTTGGGGGACAGGAAGAACACCGGGGAGCTGTTTTTT.

The genes are TRBV5-1 and TRBJ1-1; TRBD1 matches 7 bases. Losses at the gene ends were 5 bases for V and 8 bases for J; bases not matched to a gene: 9. The CDR3 has 13 amino acids. CDR1 is SGHRS and CDR2 is YFSETQ in the germline V gene. The CDR3 DNA reads as TGCGCCAGCAGGATAAAGGGGGCATCCGAAGCTTTCTTT. This encodes CASRIKGASEAFF.

V and J are TRBV12-2 and TRBJ2-3; TRBD2 reflects the table's D call only, with no check against the DNA. TRBV12-2 is a pseudogene segment. The CDR3 has 15 amino acids. CDR3 sequence: CASRPRDLGRDTQYF. For the CDR3, the DNA is TGTGCAAGTCGCCCCAGGGACCTCGGGAGGGATACGCAGTATTTT.